Listed below are T cell receptor beta chains from one sample, sequenced in a study of cytomegalovirus exposure and HLA in healthy donors. Only in-frame clones appear in the TCRdb table, and some are missing; sequencing was by immunoSEQ multiplex PCR. The data hold about 68,000 clones, with approximately 78% observed a single time. The sample comprised PBMCs. All receptors come from a human donor in good health. Each CDR3 is given with its conserved first and last residue. Each record gives: clone size, V gene, J gene, D gene, CDR3 DNA, CDR3 protein. The D gene is left open where the match is weak. The size entry is marked missing in some rows and otherwise reads once, few, many or a size class.

>.|TRBV10-2|TRBJ1-2|.
TGCGCCAGCATGGGGGGAGCTAACTATGGCTACACCTTC
CASMGGANYGYTF
>.|TRBV5-1|TRBJ2-5|TRBD2
TGCGCCAGCAGCTTGGCCTTGACTAGCAGGGAGACCCAGTACTTC
CASSLALTSRETQYF
>.|TRBV6-5|TRBJ1-2|.
TGTGCCAGCAGTTCCTTTGACAGGCAGAGCTATGGCTACACCTTC
CASSSFDRQSYGYTF
>.|TRBV10-3|TRBJ1-3|.
TGTGCCATCACTAGCTCTGGAAACACCATATATTTT
CAITSSGNTIYF
>.|TRBV2|TRBJ1-1|TRBD1
TGTGCCAGCTCCAGGGGGGAAACTGAAGCTTTCTTT
CASSRGETEAFF
>.|TRBV27|TRBJ1-1|TRBD1
TGTGCCAGCAGTTCTACCGGGACAGCTAACACTGAAGCTTTCTTT
CASSSTGTANTEAFF
>.|TRBV2|TRBJ1-5|TRBD1
TGTGCCAGCTCGACAGGGGTAACCAATCAGCCCCAGCATTTT
CASSTGVTNQPQHF
>.|TRBV7-9|TRBJ2-5|TRBD2
TGTGCCACTTCGGGAGGTCTTGAGACCCAGTACTTC
CATSGGLETQYF
>once|TRBV15|TRBJ1-4|.
TGTGCCACCAGCAGAACAGGGTTAGCTAATGAAAAACTGTTTTTT
CATSRTGLANEKLFF
>.|TRBV7-2|TRBJ2-1|.
TGTGCCAGCAGCTTAGACCGGAGCTCCTACAATGAGCAGTTCTTC
CASSLDRSSYNEQFF
>.|TRBV18|TRBJ1-5|TRBD1
TGTGCCAGCTCACCACTTAGAGCCGGGACAGGCGGTCAGCCCCAGCATTTT
CASSPLRAGTGGQPQHF
>.|TRBV5-6|TRBJ1-4|.
TGTGCCAGCAGCTATATCCAGGGAAGTGATGAAAAACTGTTTTTT
CASSYIQGSDEKLFF
>.|TRBV10-2|TRBJ2-1|TRBD2
TGCGCCAGCAATCTAGCGGGGGGTGTTTCATATGAGCAGTTCTTC
CASNLAGGVSYEQFF
>.|TRBV30|TRBJ2-3|TRBD2
TGTGCCTGGAGTACCCGGACTAGCGGGGGCACAGATACGCAGTATTTT
CAWSTRTSGGTDTQYF
>few|TRBV5-6|TRBJ2-2|TRBD1
TGTGCCAGCAGCTTGAGAACAGGGGTGGAGCTGTTTTTT
CASSLRTGVELFF
>.|TRBV6-1|TRBJ2-7|TRBD2
TGTGCCAGCAGTGAAGCACACGGACTAGCGGGGACCTACGAGCAGTACTTC
CASSEAHGLAGTYEQYF
>.|TRBV2|TRBJ1-1|TRBD1
TGTGCCAGCAGCGAACAGGGGAGGGACACTGAAGCTTTCTTT
CASSEQGRDTEAFF
>.|TRBV30|TRBJ2-7|.
TGTGCCTGGAGTAAACAGGGAAACGAGCAGTACTTC
CAWSKQGNEQYF
>.|TRBV28|TRBJ1-2|.
TGTGCCAGCAGTTTTGGTCGGGACATGGCCTTGGGGGCGGAGACGAAAGGCTACACCTTC
CASSFGRDMALGAETKGYTF
>.|TRBV7-9|TRBJ2-3|.
TGTGCCAGCAGCTTACGACAGGGAGGTGGACGGGCAGATACGCAGTATTTT
CASSLRQGGGRADTQYF
>once|TRBV27|TRBJ1-6|.
TGTGCCAGCAGCTCAACCCCTCGGTATAATTCACCCCTCCACTTT
CASSSTPRYNSPLHF
>.|TRBV7-2|TRBJ2-1|TRBD2
TGTGCCAGCAGCCCCGAGGGAGGGAATGAGCAGTTCTTC
CASSPEGGNEQFF
>.|TRBV19|TRBJ1-5|.
TGTGCCAGTCACCGGGGAGCGGATCAGCCCCAGCATTTT
CASHRGADQPQHF
>.|TRBV6-5|TRBJ1-4|TRBD1
TGTGCCAGCAGTCCTCGACAGGGGTCTGAAAAACTGTTTTTT
CASSPRQGSEKLFF
>.|TRBV9|TRBJ1-1|.
TGTGCCAGCAGCTCAGAGGGGGAATTGAACACTGAAGCTTTCTTT
CASSSEGELNTEAFF
>.|TRBV5-4|TRBJ1-4|TRBD1
TGTGCCAGCAGCTGGACAGGGGAGGAAAAACTGTTTTTT
CASSWTGEEKLFF
>.|TRBV19|TRBJ1-2|TRBD1
TGTGCCAGTATCGGGGACAGGGTTTTTAGCGGCTACACCTTC
CASIGDRVFSGYTF
>.|TRBV2|TRBJ1-1|.
TGTGCCAGCAAATTCACAGGCACTGAAGCTTTCTTT
CASKFTGTEAFF